This T cell receptor beta chain was documented in a study of cytomegalovirus exposure and HLA in healthy donors. Study-wide results and limits: Earlier analysis found most TCR beta V segments productive about 90% or about 30% of the time. Associated with HLA alleles at 0.05 false discovery rate in a later analysis were about 17,000 TCR beta sequences. As a later analysis revealed, the rate of TCR association differed by HLA locus, with DRB1 most and HLA-C fewest. Overall, under 200 TCR beta chains were annotated as cytomegalovirus-associated.

Germline CDR1 SGDLS, CDR2 YYNGEE. The CDR3 runs to 15 residues. V lost 0 bases and J 2 bases, leaving 9 bases between the germline ends. For this clone: Its target is not known.

PCR primers comprised 60 Vbeta and 13 Jbeta primers. Produced via immunoSEQ multiplex PCR; TCRdb's table is partial and in-frame only. The table records some 89,000 clones, roughly 80% of them present only once. Sequenced material: PBMCs. The V gene is TRBV9, the J gene TRBJ1-5; D is ambiguous. The receptor comes from a woman in her thirties in good health and CMV-seronegative. DNA of the CDR3: TGTGCCAGCAGCGTAGGAGGTAGTGGCAATCAGCCCCAGCATTTT. Its translation is CASSVGGSGNQPQHF.